Shown below are 24 T cell receptor beta chains from a single sample sequenced in a study of siplizumab effects on memory and regulatory T cells (dated by TCRdb to about 2019). Library preparation employed the immunoSEQ multiplex PCR assay. Sourced from immuneACCESS, this table was stored by TCRdb with only in-frame sequences that have V and J called. A share of the clones is absent; for the studies checked, an unresolved V gene accounts for under half, and the remainder has no known explanation. The sample data list over 80,000 clones, and around 90% of these were observed just once. In total, the top ten clones hold approximately 1.5% of the sample. The specimen was Tregs sorted from blood. These receptors were obtained from a human donor in good health.

The rearrangement joins TRBV5-1 to TRBJ2-6; D is unclear. Germline-derived CDR1 and CDR2 are SGHRS and YFSETQ. Trimming took 1 base from V and 0 from J, leaving 5 bases between them. The CDR3 contains 15 residues. The CDR3 DNA sequence: TGCGCCAGCAGCTTGCCGGACTCTGGGGCCAACGTCCTGACTTTC. Protein sequence: CASSLPDSGANVLTF. The variable domain in full, completed from reference TRBV5-1 and TRBJ2-6, reads KAGVTQTPRYLIKTRGQQVTLSCSPISGHRSVSWYQQTPGQGLQFLFEYFSETQRNKGNFPGRFSGRQFSNSRSEMNVSTLELGDSALYLCASSLPDSGANVLTFGAGSRLTVL.

The rearrangement uses TRBV7-2 and TRBJ2-1; 8 bases fit TRBD2. The CDR3 is made up of 16 amino acids. Germline CDR1 reads SGHTA; CDR2 reads FQGNSA. J was trimmed by 5 bases and V by 4 bases; bases with no gene match: 10. The CDR3 DNA reads TGTGCCAGCAGCTCCCAGCGGGGGCGCGCCCACAATGAGCAGTTCTTC. Translation gives CASSSQRGRAHNEQFF. Together with reference TRBV7-2 and TRBJ2-1, the CDR3 gives the full variable domain: GAGVSQSPSNKVTEKGKDVELRCDPISGHTALYWYRQSLGQGLEFLIYFQGNSAPDKSGLPSDRFSAERTGGSVSTLTIQRTQQEDSAVYLCASSSQRGRAHNEQFFGPGTRLTVL.

The chain uses TRBV25-1 and TRBJ2-2, with 8 bases aligning to TRBD1. Germline lookup yields CDR1 MGHDK and CDR2 SYGVNS. This CDR3 spans 14 amino acids. With 3 bases clipped from V and 7 bases from J, the junction kept 4 bases outside the gene matches. CDR3 DNA sequence: TGTGCCAGCAGTGACAGGGGGCAAGGCGGGGAGCTGTTTTTT. Translated, it gives CASSDRGQGGELFF.

J is TRBJ2-1 and V is TRBV19; D gene uncertain. CDR3 length: 14 residues. Trimming took 7 bases from V and 0 from J, leaving 10 bases between them. CDR1 and CDR2 (germline): LNHDA, SQIVND (reference sequence). The CDR3 loop reads CASTPGISYNEQFF. The DNA of the CDR3 is TGTGCCAGTACCCCAGGTATCTCCTACAATGAGCAGTTCTTC. Together with reference TRBV19 and TRBJ2-1, the CDR3 gives the full variable domain: DGGITQSPKYLFRKEGQNVTLSCEQNLNHDAMYWYRQDPGQGLRLIYYSQIVNDFQKGDIAEGYSVSREKKESFPLTVTSAQKNPTAFYLCASTPGISYNEQFFGPGTRLTVL.

The rearrangement links TRBV7-2 to TRBJ1-1; 8 bases agree with TRBD1. The CDR3 consists of 13 residues. The germline V gene has CDR1 SGHTA and CDR2 FQGNSA. The J segment lost 6 bases and the V segment lost 5 bases, leaving 5 bases of the junction unmatched. CDR3 DNA: TGTGCCAGCAGCACAGGGGGGGGGCCTGAAGCTTTCTTT. It is translated as CASSTGGGPEAFF.

This clone has only a few counts. The chain joins TRBV7-9 to TRBJ2-7; D unclear. The germline gives CDR1 SEHNR, CDR2 FQNEAQ (reference sequence). This CDR3 spans 14 amino acids. Trimming removed 1 base from V and 1 base from J, with 8 bases in between. CDR3: CASSLGPGSYEQYF. The CDR3 DNA sequence: TGTGCCAGCAGCTTAGGGCCAGGATCCTACGAGCAGTACTTC.

This clone has a single count. The chain recombines TRBV15 with TRBJ2-2, with D uncertain. V lost 1 base to trimming and J lost 3 bases, with 12 bases between them. From germline, CDR1 is LNHNV and CDR2 YYDKDF (reference sequence). This CDR3 has 16 amino acids. CDR3 coding DNA: TGTGCCACCAGCAGAGGACCCTCCTGGGACACCGGGGAGCTGTTTTTT. It is translated as CATSRGPSWDTGELFF.

This clone appeared a few times. The chain couples TRBV27 to TRBJ1-6; D uncertain. This CDR3 has 14 amino acids. Trimming took 0 bases from V and 8 from J, leaving 8 bases between them. The germline V gene has CDR1 MNHEY and CDR2 SMNVEV (reference sequence). For the CDR3, the DNA is TGTGCCAGCAGTTTATCGAGAGGAGATTCACCCCTCCACTTT. Amino acids: CASSLSRGDSPLHF.

The genes are TRBV7-7 and TRBJ2-5; no definite D call. The V and J ends lost 5 bases and 3 bases respectively, with 10 bases between them. The germline V gene encodes CDR1 SSHAT and CDR2 FNYEAQ (reference sequence). This CDR3 comprises 13 residues. CDR3 in amino acids: CASSVERKETQYF. CDR3 DNA sequence: TGTGCCAGCAGCGTCGAAAGAAAAGAGACCCAGTACTTC.

The CDR3 DNA follows: TGTGCCAGTGGATCTGCTGGGGGGGGCACCGGGGAGCTGTTTTTT. Translated: CASGSAGGGTGELFF. V is TRBV11-2 and J is TRBJ2-2; 7 nucleotides agree with TRBD2. Germline V lookup: CDR1 SGHAT, CDR2 FQNNGV. The J segment lost 4 bases and the V segment lost 9 bases, leaving 11 bases of the junction unmatched. The length of the CDR3 is 15 residues.

This sequence joins TRBV7-6 and TRBJ1-6; D unclear. The CDR3 is 13 amino acids. V was pared by 0 bases and J by 10 bases, with 7 bases between. Germline V lookup: CDR1 SGHVS, CDR2 FNYEAQ. Written as DNA, the CDR3 is TGTGCCAGCAGCTTAGCTGGGCGGTCACCCCTCCACTTT. Translation: CASSLAGRSPLHF.

This clone has a single count. This chain uses TRBV10-3 with TRBJ2-3; 7 bases align to TRBD2. CDR1 and CDR2 (germline): ENHRY, SYGVKD. The CDR3 is 16 residues long. V lost 2 bases, J lost 2 bases, and 7 bases stayed unmatched. The CDR3 DNA reads TGTGCCATCAGTGAGGGACTAGTTTCCCCCACAGATACGCAGTATTTT. It yields the protein CAISEGLVSPTDTQYF.

The V call is TRBV19, the J call TRBJ1-4; a weak D match, TRBD1 (5 bases). The germline V and J ends were trimmed by 3 bases and 7 bases, with 18 bases remaining between them. Germline loops: CDR1 LNHDA, CDR2 SQIVND (reference sequence). This CDR3 region has 16 residues. This chain's CDR3 is CASSIGGGRAGEKLFF. In nucleotides, the CDR3 is TGTGCCAGTAGTATCGGAGGTGGCAGGGCGGGTGAAAAACTGTTTTTT.

On this clone itself: Sequence at one end of the junction differs from germline and may be a read error. The chain joins TRBV29-1 to TRBJ2-2, with 7 nucleotides matching TRBD2. Germline values: CDR1 SQVTM, CDR2 ANQGSEA. The CDR3 spans 11 residues. The CDR3, as DNA: TGCAGCGTTGAGAGGTGGGGGGGGCTGTTTTTT. Its protein is CSVERWGGLFF.

This clone was recorded only once. The V call is TRBV5-5, the J call TRBJ1-1; D perhaps matches TRBD1 (5 bases). The CDR3 is made up of 15 amino acids. Trimming stripped 0 bases from V and 5 bases from J, with 14 bases between. Per the germline V gene, CDR1 is SGHKS and CDR2 is YYEKEE (reference sequence). The CDR3 sequence is CASSLGRGLWTEAFF. CDR3 DNA: TGTGCCAGCAGCTTGGGGCGGGGACTGTGGACTGAAGCTTTCTTT.

This chain links TRBV7-9 with TRBJ1-4; D not resolved. The CDR3 is made up of 16 amino acids. Germline V gives CDR1 SEHNR, CDR2 FQNEAQ (reference sequence). With 3 bases removed from V and 0 bases from J, the gap between germline ends came to 11 bases. CDR3 region: CASSFPRSATNEKLFF. The CDR3, as DNA: TGTGCCAGCAGCTTCCCACGCAGTGCAACTAATGAAAAACTGTTTTTT. Full variable domain (outside the CDR3, taken from reference TRBV7-9 and TRBJ1-4): DTGVSQNPRHKITKRGQNVTFRCDPISEHNRLYWYRQTLGQGPEFLTYFQNEAQLEKSRLLSDRFSAERPKGSFSTLEIQRTEQGDSAMYLCASSFPRSATNEKLFFGSGTQLSVL.

The rearrangement links TRBV7-2 to TRBJ1-6, with D maybe TRBD1 (5 bases). Germline V gene lookup returns CDR1 SGHTA and CDR2 FQGNSA. V lost 0 bases and J lost 13, with 16 bases in between. The CDR3 sequence is 15 residues long. DNA for the CDR3: TGTGCCAGCAGCTTAGCGGGGACGGCAGGGCGGCCCCTCCACTTT. Amino acid sequence: CASSLAGTAGRPLHF.

This chain uses TRBV30 with TRBJ2-1, with D perhaps TRBD2 (6 bases). Germline lookup yields CDR1 GTSNPN and CDR2 SVGIG (reference sequence). The CDR3 totals 13 residues. Trimming took off 2 bases at V and 10 bases at J, with 15 bases between the two ends. Written as DNA, the CDR3 is TGTGCCTGGAGTCGAGCCGGGACTTTGGAGCAGTTCTTC. Amino acid sequence: CAWSRAGTLEQFF.

This chain links TRBV9 with TRBJ2-5, with 8 bases matching TRBD2. This CDR3 spans 17 amino acids. V was clipped by 0 bases and J by 1 base; unmatched bases: 8. The germline V gene has CDR1 SGDLS and CDR2 YYNGEE. DNA of the CDR3: TGTGCCAGCAGCGTAGGCCTCGGGGGGGGCTTCCAAGAGACCCAGTACTTC. Its translation: CASSVGLGGGFQETQYF.

This chain links TRBV19 with TRBJ2-3; TRBD2 is a possible D gene (7 bases). V dropped 1 base and J dropped 2 bases, with 13 bases sitting between them. This CDR3 region has 16 residues. Germline CDR1 reads LNHDA; CDR2 reads SQIVND (reference sequence). Here the CDR3 reads CASSIADGGLTDTQYF. The CDR3, as DNA: TGTGCCAGTAGTATAGCCGACGGGGGGCTCACAGATACGCAGTATTTT.

The rearrangement joins TRBV5-6 to TRBJ2-2; TRBD1 matches at 11 bases. V lost 2 bases and J lost 9; bases outside the gene matches: 3. Germline CDR1 and CDR2: SGHDT and YYEEEE. CDR3 length equals 14 residues. CDR3 amino acids: CASSFGQGAWELFF. In DNA, the CDR3 is TGTGCCAGCAGCTTCGGACAGGGGGCTTGGGAGCTGTTTTTT.

The gene calls are TRBV9 and TRBJ2-7, with D maybe TRBD1 (6 bases). Trimming took 2 bases from V and 1 from J, leaving 13 bases between them. This CDR3 contains 15 residues. Germline V gene sequence: CDR1 SGDLS, CDR2 YYNGEE. In nucleotides, the CDR3 is TGTGCCAGCAGCGTGGGGCCAGGGGTTTCCTACGAGCAGTACTTC. Its protein product is CASSVGPGVSYEQYF.

The rearrangement joins TRBV21-1 to TRBJ1-3; the listed D gene, TRBD1, was not tested against the DNA. TRBV21-1 is a listed pseudogene. CDR3 size: 16 residues. CDR3 nucleotide sequence: TGTGCCAGCAGCAACCCCAGGCAGGGTAGCAAAAACACCATATATTTT. This sequence encodes CASSNPRQGSKNTIYF.

This chain uses TRBV9 with TRBJ1-1; D ambiguous. CDR1 SGDLS and CDR2 YYNGEE come from the germline V gene. Trimming took off 3 bases at V and 2 bases at J, with 11 bases between the two ends. The CDR3 totals 14 residues. The chain's CDR3 is CASSAQRGNTEAFF. CDR3 DNA sequence: TGTGCCAGCAGCGCTCAACGGGGAAACACTGAAGCTTTCTTT.